Listed here are 6 T cell receptor beta chains from one sample, sequenced in a study of T-cell reconstitution after alpha-beta-depleted transplantation in children (dated by TCRdb to the mid-2010s). The library was obtained by PCR. These reads were obtained on an Illumina HiSeq 2500. To normalize quantification of the TCRbeta repertoire, the TCR libraries were built with molecular barcoding that relied on unique molecular identifiers. The raw public data were reprocessed by TCRdb itself: fastp quality trimming at Q25, MiXCR clonotype calling, in-frame beta chains only. For every CDR3 protein sequence, its rows merge into one entry that carries the most common genes and DNA. Counted in this sample were about 300,000 distinct CDR3 sequences; roughly a tenth of them appeared once. Of the sample, approximately 7.6% falls within the top ten clones. What this sample's treatment or condition label stands for: allogeneic hematopoietic cell transplantation with graft depleted of TCRalphabeta T cells and CD19 B cells.

The sample was PBMCs, taken before TCRalphabeta/CD19-depleted stem cell transplant. The receptors derive from a boy younger than two with acute myeloid leukemia, due to receive a stem cell transplant.

The chain couples TRBV11-2 to TRBJ2-1; the D gene is possibly TRBD2 (5 bases). Germline V gives CDR1 SGHAT, CDR2 FQNNGV. This CDR3 has 15 amino acids. Trimming left V 4 bases short and J 7 bases short, with 17 bases between. In nucleotides, the CDR3 is TGTGCCAGCAGCTGGTTGGAGGACCTCTGGAATGAGCAGTTCTTC. It translates to CASSWLEDLWNEQFF.

The table lists this clonotype with a few counts. The J gene is TRBJ2-7, the V gene TRBV7-3; TRBD2 matches 7 bases. The CDR3 length is 15 residues. With 3 bases clipped from V and 2 bases from J, the junction kept 7 bases outside the gene matches. Per germline, CDR1 SGHTA and CDR2 FQGTGA. The CDR3 loop reads CASSFFGGTAYEQYF. DNA for the CDR3: TGTGCCAGCAGCTTTTTCGGGGGGACCGCCTACGAGCAGTACTTC.

Ten or more counts support this clonotype. The chain employs TRBV7-9 and TRBJ2-7; D is possibly TRBD1 (6 bases). Trimming cost V 6 bases and J 3 bases, with 12 bases left between them. The CDR3 length is 13 residues. CDR1 SEHNR and CDR2 FQNEAQ come from the germline V gene (reference sequence). CDR3 residues: CASSSQGHYEQYF. CDR3 nucleotide sequence: TGTGCCAGCAGTTCACAGGGACACTACGAGCAGTACTTC.

This clonotype was picked up a small number of times. The chain carries TRBV5-1 and TRBJ2-7; D gene uncertain. The CDR3 is 13 residues long. V was clipped by 5 bases and J by 4 bases, with 13 bases between them. Germline V gene sequence: CDR1 SGHRS, CDR2 YFSETQ. The DNA of the CDR3 is TGCGCCAGCAGTGTAAGGTTGGGATACGAGCAGTACTTC. Protein: CASSVRLGYEQYF.

The chain carries TRBV27 and TRBJ2-5, with 7 bases fitting TRBD1. The CDR3 has 14 amino acids. The J segment lost 5 bases and the V segment lost 4 bases, leaving 7 bases of the junction unmatched. CDR1 and CDR2 (germline): MNHEY, SMNVEV (reference sequence). The CDR3 region has the DNA TGTGCCAGCAGTTCATCCCAGGGGGAGGAGACCCAGTACTTC. Translating it yields CASSSSQGEETQYF.

This clonotype was found many times. The chain has TRBV5-6 and TRBJ2-7, with 10 bases identical to TRBD1. This CDR3 spans 15 amino acids. The J segment lost 3 bases and the V segment lost 2 bases, leaving 5 bases of the junction unmatched. The V gene's germline CDR1 is SGHDT and CDR2 YYEEEE. The CDR3 loop is CASSLGTGAFYEQYF. In nucleotides, the CDR3 is TGTGCCAGCAGCTTAGGGACAGGGGCCTTCTACGAGCAGTACTTC.